Following are 29 T cell receptor beta chains from one sample sequenced in a study of blood T cell repertoires in COVID-19. Measured with immunoSEQ multiplex PCR; TCRdb has only the in-frame clones, and not every one. The repertoire holds over 400,000 clones, with 85% to 90% as singletons. Sequenced material: peripheral blood. Receptor source: a woman in her forties or fifties with COVID-19, enrolled during active disease.

V and J are TRBV6-6 and TRBJ1-2, with D possibly being TRBD1 (6 bases). Germline V gene lookup returns CDR1 MNHNY and CDR2 SVGAGI (reference sequence). CDR3 length: 16 amino acids. V was cut by 6 bases and J by 7 bases, with 24 bases left in between. CDR3 amino acids: CASRQNRDGPTGGYTF. The CDR3 DNA is TGTGCCAGCAGACAAAACAGGGATGGGCCTACGGGTGGCTACACCTTC.

The gene calls are TRBV7-2 and TRBJ2-1; no clear D gene. The V gene lost 5 bases and the J gene lost 8 bases, with 19 bases spanning the gap. The CDR3 is 15 amino acids. CDR1 is SGHTA, CDR2 FQGNSA, per germline. The CDR3: CASSPSMSKLDEQFF. The CDR3 region has the DNA TGTGCCAGCAGCCCCTCCATGAGTAAGTTAGATGAGCAGTTCTTC.

The chain is built from TRBV9 and TRBJ2-7, with TRBD1 matching over 9 bases. This CDR3 region has 14 residues. Trimming removed 3 bases from V and 4 bases from J; junction bases left unmatched: 5. Looked up from germline, CDR1 is SGDLS and CDR2 is YYNGEE. CDR3 protein: CASSEGTGYYEQYF. The CDR3 DNA reads as TGTGCCAGCAGCGAGGGGACAGGGTATTACGAGCAGTACTTC.

This chain joins TRBV5-5 and TRBJ2-2; a weak D match, TRBD2 (5 bases). The length of the CDR3 is 14 residues. Germline CDR1 is SGHKS and CDR2 is YYEKEE (reference sequence). V was clipped by 1 base and J by 10 bases, with 14 bases between them. CDR3 bases: TGTGCCAGCAGCTTGACAAGGCTGGGAGAGGAGCTGTTTTTT. It is translated as CASSLTRLGEELFF. The whole variable domain, filled in from reference TRBV5-5 and TRBJ2-2, reads DAGVTQSPTHLIKTRGQQVTLRCSPISGHKSVSWYQQVLGQGPQFIFQYYEKEERGRGNFPDRFSARQFPNYSSELNVNALLLGDSALYLCASSLTRLGEELFFGEGSRLTVL.

The gene calls are TRBV11-2 and TRBJ2-2; D may be TRBD1 (5 bases). Trimming shortened V by 5 bases and J by 1 base, and 8 bases separated the two germline ends. The CDR3 has 14 amino acids. The germline CDR1 and CDR2 sequences are SGHAT and FQNNGV. In nucleotides, the CDR3 is TGTGCCAGCAGCCCGACAGTGAACACCGGGGAGCTGTTTTTT. Protein: CASSPTVNTGELFF.

This chain links TRBV5-1 with TRBJ1-2, with a tentative D call TRBD1 (5 bases). Trimming took 4 bases from V and 7 from J, leaving 14 bases between them. Germline V lookup: CDR1 SGHRS, CDR2 YFSETQ. CDR3 length: 13 residues. The CDR3 DNA sequence: TGCGCCAGCAGCACCCAGGGAGGGGTTGGCTACACCTTC. Its protein product is CASSTQGGVGYTF.

The chain has TRBV24-1 and TRBJ2-5, with a tentative D call TRBD1 (5 bases). The germline CDR1 and CDR2 sequences are KGHDR and SFDVKD. V was pared by 4 bases and J by 5 bases, with 19 bases between. CDR3 length: 16 residues. The CDR3 spells CATSEPLQGGRETQYF. DNA for the CDR3: TGTGCCACCAGTGAACCTCTGCAGGGCGGTCGGGAGACCCAGTACTTC.

The rearrangement joins TRBV3-1 (or the pseudogene TRBV3-2) to TRBJ2-4; the match to TRBD2 covers 8 bases. This CDR3 is 14 amino acids long. Germline V gene lookup returns CDR1 LGHDT and CDR2 YNNKEL (reference sequence). J was trimmed by 5 bases and V by 5 bases; bases with no gene match: 5. The CDR3 sequence: CASSAGGGQNIQYF. CDR3 nucleotides: TGTGCCAGCAGCGCGGGAGGTGGGCAAAACATTCAGTACTTC.

In its sample, this clone was seen once. The V and J genes are TRBV19 and TRBJ1-2; 7 positions match TRBD1. The CDR3 loop spans 12 amino acids. The trim removed 4 bases at V and 8 bases at J, leaving 4 bases unmatched. Germline CDR1 reads LNHDA; CDR2 reads SQIVND (reference sequence). The CDR3 DNA reads as TGTGCCAGTAGTACCGGACAGGCCGGCTACACCTTC. Protein product: CASSTGQAGYTF.

J is TRBJ2-1 and V is TRBV6-4; TRBD2 aligns across 8 bases. Germline V gene lookup returns CDR1 MRHNA and CDR2 SNTAGT. The trim removed 4 bases at V and 9 bases at J, leaving 8 bases unmatched. The CDR3 runs 14 residues. The CDR3 region is CASSGGSGAAEQFF. The CDR3 DNA sequence: TGTGCCAGCAGTGGAGGTAGCGGGGCCGCTGAGCAGTTCTTC.

This clone has just one count. The rearrangement uses TRBV27 and TRBJ2-7; 7 bases agree with TRBD1. CDR3 size: 14 residues. CDR1 is MNHEY and CDR2 is SMNVEV in the germline V gene (reference sequence). With 7 bases clipped from V and 3 bases from J, the junction kept 9 bases outside the gene matches. CDR3 sequence: CASTPSGGVYEQYF. In DNA, the CDR3 is TGTGCCAGCACCCCCTCAGGGGGAGTCTACGAGCAGTACTTC.

The chain employs TRBV3-1 (or the pseudogene TRBV3-2) and TRBJ2-7; D is unclear. Germline assignment: CDR1 LGHDT and CDR2 YNNKEL (reference sequence). Between the trimmed V and J ends, which lost 3 bases and 3 bases, there was a span of 6 bases. This CDR3 has 12 amino acids. CDR3 in amino acids: CASSHGFYEQYF. The CDR3 DNA is TGTGCCAGCAGCCACGGGTTCTACGAGCAGTACTTC.

The chain combines TRBV5-1 with TRBJ1-1; perhaps TRBD1 as D (5 bases). This CDR3 is 13 amino acids long. V was trimmed by 3 bases and J by 1 base, leaving 7 bases between them. Per germline, CDR1 SGHRS and CDR2 YFSETQ. As DNA, the CDR3 is TGCGCCAGCAGCTGGACACCGAACACTGAAGCTTTCTTT. Protein sequence: CASSWTPNTEAFF.

Turning to this clone: Other DNA sequences in the sample encode the same CDR3. The chain has TRBV12-3 or TRBV12-4 and TRBJ2-2; D is ambiguous. The germline V and J ends were trimmed by 4 bases and 7 bases, with 4 bases remaining between them. The CDR3 extends over 11 amino acids. CDR3 sequence reads: CASSYSGELFF. The CDR3 bases are TGTGCCAGCAGTTACAGCGGGGAGCTGTTTTTT.

The genes are TRBV9 and TRBJ1-4; D gene unclear. CDR3 size: 14 residues. V lost 7 bases, J lost 3 bases, and 13 bases lay in between. Germline V gene lookup returns CDR1 SGDLS and CDR2 YYNGEE. The CDR3 nucleotides are TGTGCCAGCGGAACCTGGGAGTCTAATGAAAAACTGTTTTTT. It codes for CASGTWESNEKLFF.

This sequence joins TRBV5-8 and TRBJ2-1; D is perhaps TRBD1 (6 bases). The ends were cut back, 1 base at V and 9 bases at J, with 20 bases in the middle. Germline V gene lookup returns CDR1 SGHTS and CDR2 YDEGEE. The CDR3 sequence is 16 residues long. CDR3: CASSLKRQAQWGEQFF. The CDR3 DNA sequence: TGTGCCAGCAGCTTGAAGCGACAGGCACAATGGGGTGAGCAGTTCTTC.

The chain is built from TRBV5-1 and TRBJ2-1, with 10 bases identical to TRBD2. Per germline, CDR1 SGHRS and CDR2 YFSETQ. J lost 7 bases, V lost 0 bases, and 4 bases had no gene match. The CDR3 consists of 15 residues. In DNA, the CDR3 is TGCGCCAGCAGCTTGGAGGTAGCGGGGGGTAATGAGCAGTTCTTC. This codes for CASSLEVAGGNEQFF.

This sequence joins TRBV18 and TRBJ2-7; D is perhaps TRBD2 (5 bases). Trimming shortened V by 4 bases and J by 6 bases, and 16 bases separated the two germline ends. Germline loops: CDR1 KGHSH, CDR2 LQKENI. The CDR3 length is 14 residues. The DNA for the CDR3 is TGTGCCAGCTCACTTAATGAGGGCCGTTCCGAGCAGTACTTC. It yields the protein CASSLNEGRSEQYF.

The V and J genes are TRBV4-1 and TRBJ2-1; a possible D gene is TRBD2 (6 bases). Trimming took 1 base from V and 5 from J, leaving 12 bases between them. The CDR3 sequence is 15 residues long. Germline V gene lookup returns CDR1 MGHRA and CDR2 YSYEKL. The DNA for the CDR3 is TGCGCCAGCAGCCAAGGGGTGGGACTCAACAATGAGCAGTTCTTC. Amino acids: CASSQGVGLNNEQFF.

The CDR3 protein is CASSFAGGITDTQYF. In DNA form, the CDR3 reads TGTGCCAGCAGCTTTGCGGGGGGGATCACAGATACGCAGTATTTT. J is TRBJ2-3 and V is TRBV7-6, with 9 bases identical to TRBD2. Germline values: CDR1 SGHVS, CDR2 FNYEAQ. This CDR3 comprises 15 residues. After removal of 3 bases from V and 2 bases from J, the junction contained 3 bases not matched to a gene. Full variable domain (rest looked up from reference TRBV7-6 and TRBJ2-3): GAGVSQSPRYKVTKRGQDVALRCDPISGHVSLYWYRQALGQGPEFLTYFNYEAQQDKSGLPNDRFSAERPEGSISTLTIQRTEQRDSAMYRCASSFAGGITDTQYFGPGTRLTVL.

This sequence joins TRBV24-1 and TRBJ2-7; D gene ambiguous. CDR1 is KGHDR, CDR2 SFDVKD, per germline. There are 9 residues in the CDR3. Trimming took off 6 bases at V and 9 bases at J, with 5 bases between the two ends. The CDR3 sequence: CATSPWQYF. As DNA, the CDR3 is TGTGCCACCAGTCCTTGGCAGTACTTC.

The chain carries TRBV19 and TRBJ2-3; possibly TRBD1 for D (5 bases). V lost 4 bases, J lost 4 bases, and 6 bases lay in between. Germline assignment: CDR1 LNHDA and CDR2 SQIVND (reference sequence). CDR3 length: 12 residues. This chain's CDR3 is CASSTRADTQYF. In DNA, the CDR3 is TGTGCCAGTAGTACCAGGGCAGATACGCAGTATTTT.

This clone was observed a single time. The J gene is TRBJ1-3, the V gene TRBV7-8; unclear D gene. The J call may be in error: the DNA end matches TRBJ2-2 better. Germline CDR1 and CDR2: SGHVS and FQNEAQ. The CDR3 covers 13 residues. The CDR3 sequence is CASSPTLTPELFF. As DNA, the CDR3 is TGTGCCAGCAGCCCCACCCTCACGCCGGAGCTGTTTTTT.

This chain links TRBV6-5 with TRBJ1-4; 8 bases line up with TRBD1. CDR3 length: 16 amino acids. V trimming: 1 base; J trimming: 6 bases; junction bases outside the gene matches: 7. Germline V gene data show CDR1 as MNHEY and CDR2 as SVGAGI. The CDR3 is CASSYYRPDRDEKLFF. Written as DNA, the CDR3 is TGTGCCAGCAGTTACTACCGTCCGGACAGGGATGAAAAACTGTTTTTT.

As for this clone: Other DNA sequences within the sample encode an identical CDR3. V is TRBV28 and J is TRBJ1-1; a possible D gene is TRBD1 (5 bases). This CDR3 region has 11 residues. The germline gives CDR1 MDHEN, CDR2 SYDVKM. Between the trimmed V and J ends, which lost 2 bases and 8 bases, there was a span of 6 bases. The CDR3 DNA sequence: TGTGCCAGCAGTTTAAGGACAGAAGCTTTCTTT. Translated, it gives CASSLRTEAFF.

The chain links TRBV14 to TRBJ1-5; D gene uncertain. Looked up from germline, CDR1 is SGHDN and CDR2 is FVKESK. The CDR3 covers 13 residues. V lost 4 bases, J lost 9 bases, and 13 bases lay in between. The CDR3, as DNA: TGTGCCAGCAGCCCTCGGGGAGACGTGCCCCAGCATTTT. Its translation: CASSPRGDVPQHF.

The chain links TRBV3-1 (or the pseudogene TRBV3-2) to TRBJ2-3; 7 nucleotides agree with TRBD2. The germline V gene encodes CDR1 LGHDT and CDR2 YNNKEL (reference sequence). The CDR3 has 14 residues. With 3 bases clipped from V and 6 bases from J, the junction kept 6 bases outside the gene matches. The CDR3 coding sequence is TGTGCCAGCAGCCAGGGGGGGTTTGGGGATACGCAGTATTTT. Translated: CASSQGGFGDTQYF.

The chain carries TRBV5-4 and TRBJ2-7; 7 bases match TRBD1. Trimming removed 0 bases from V and 1 base from J; junction bases left unmatched: 7. This CDR3 is 16 amino acids long. Per the germline V gene, CDR1 is SGHNT and CDR2 is YYREEE (reference sequence). CDR3 DNA: TGTGCCAGCAGCTTGGGCACCTACAGGGGATCCTACGAGCAGTACTTC. Protein product: CASSLGTYRGSYEQYF.

The chain couples TRBV12-3 or TRBV12-4 to TRBJ1-2; D not certain. Trimming stripped 4 bases from V and 5 bases from J, with 8 bases between. The CDR3 runs to 12 residues. The CDR3, as DNA: TGTGCCAGCAGTTCTACCCCGTATGGCTACACCTTC. Translation: CASSSTPYGYTF.